This TCR beta chain came from a study of control samples from healthy donors and cancer patients (dated by TCRdb to the early 2020s). To prepare the library, the immunoSEQ multiplex PCR assay was applied. In its TCRdb copy, this immuneACCESS table keeps in-frame sequences only and misses some clones. Where compared with another copy, unresolved V genes explain less than half of these, and the others have no known cause. Within this sample are around 94,000 clones, with approximately 90% of them counted one time only. The ten top clones hold 2% to 2.5% of the sample. The CDR3 contains 12 residues, cysteine and phenylalanine counted. The only DNA kept is the CDR3, 36 bases in frame from the first base. With regard to this clone: Its antigen is not yet known. Base qualities were left out, and no much larger clone turns up one base away.

The sample was blood. The source of this sequence is a woman between 18 and 29 years old in good health. The chain was built from TRBV21-1 and TRBJ1-1. TRBV21-1 is given as a pseudogene. The sequenced DNA is TGTGCCAGCATGAGGGGATACACTGAAGCTTTCTTT. The encoded protein is CASMRGYTEAFF.